This T cell receptor beta chain is from a study of blood T cell repertoires in COVID-19. V lost 2 bases, J lost 7 bases, and 12 bases stayed unmatched. CDR3 size: 16 residues. Germline CDR1 reads GTSNPN; CDR2 reads SVGIG (reference sequence). The assay was immunoSEQ multiplex PCR, and TCRdb's table has in-frame clones only and misses some. Counted here are approximately 98,000 clones, roughly 82% occurring once; the ten biggest clones make up around 18%. J is TRBJ1-4 and V is TRBV30; 8 bases align to TRBD1. The source is a man older than 75 with acute or convalescent COVID-19. Sequenced: peripheral blood. The CDR3 DNA follows: TGTGCCTGGAGTTCTTCGGGACAGGCCTTTGGTGAAAAACTGTTTTTT. Encoded protein: CAWSSSGQAFGEKLFF.